This T cell receptor beta chain was obtained from a study of identical twins. TCRdb used MiXCR to reprocess the 5' RACE reads, holding one entry per CDR3 protein. The repertoire holds a few hundred thousand distinct CDR3 sequences, with around a sixth as singletons. From germline, CDR1 is LGHNA and CDR2 YSLEER. The ends lost 1 base at V and 7 bases at J; junction bases unmatched: 1. This CDR3 has 14 amino acids. The chain combines TRBV4-3 with TRBJ2-1; TRBD1 matches 10 bases. The receptor comes from a middle-aged man in good health. Sequenced sample: naive T cells sorted from blood. CDR3 sequence: CASSQGTGGNEQFF. The CDR3 DNA sequence: TGCGCCAGCAGCCAAGGGACAGGGGGGAATGAGCAGTTCTTC.